This T cell receptor (beta chain) was retrieved from a study of blood T cell repertoires in COVID-19. On the study more broadly: The United States, Italy and Spain supplied acute and convalescent COVID-19 samples. T cells, B-cell-depleted T cells, or PBMCs provided the cDNA or gDNA that served as material.

This clone was detected once. The CDR3 consists of 16 residues. V lost 3 bases, J lost 2 bases, and 7 bases stayed unmatched. Germline V lookup: CDR1 LNHDA, CDR2 SQIVND (reference sequence). Followed longitudinally, the Seattle patients had been enrolled during active infection. Authors' methods: Quantification of nucleated cells was approximated via reference gene primer amplification. Assay used: immunoSEQ multiplex PCR; TCRdb lists only in-frame clones, some missing. For V, J and clone size, that table is used; D and trimming come from the DNA. The data show 250,000 to 400,000 clones, with approximately 88% seen just once and roughly 1.7% held by the top ten.

The chain joins TRBV19 to TRBJ2-3, with 8 bases aligning to TRBD2. The clonotype comes from a woman in her 30s with COVID-19, enrolled during active disease. The source material was peripheral blood. This CDR3 reads CASSIPQRGTTDTQYF. The CDR3 region has the DNA TGTGCCAGTAGTATCCCCCAGCGGGGGACCACAGATACGCAGTATTTT.